Each of the 8 T cell receptor beta chains below was sequenced from the same sample in a study of shared clonotypes between healthy human individuals. Libraries were prepared by immunoSEQ multiplex PCR; TCRdb keeps only in-frame clonotypes and omits some of them. In the table there are about 2,200,000 clones, about 92% of which are singletons. Terminally differentiated effector memory CD45RA+ cells were excluded from the naive CD8 cells, which were CD45RO-negative and positively selected for CCR7. Sequencing was done on a sample of naive CD8+ T cells from PBMCs. All receptors derive from a man younger than 35 in good health. Some clones in this sample may be carry-over from other donors' samples.

This clone was detected only a few times. V gene TRBV19 combines with J gene TRBJ2-2; D might be TRBD1 or TRBD2, each matching 5 bases. Trimming removed 8 bases from V and 0 bases from J, with 10 bases in between. The CDR3 has 14 amino acids. Germline loops: CDR1 LNHDA, CDR2 SQIVND (reference sequence). The CDR3 region is CASDGATNTGELFF. The CDR3 bases are TGTGCCAGTGACGGGGCTACGAACACCGGGGAGCTGTTTTTT. Based on the CDR3 plus reference TRBV19 and TRBJ2-2, the full variable domain is DGGITQSPKYLFRKEGQNVTLSCEQNLNHDAMYWYRQDPGQGLRLIYYSQIVNDFQKGDIAEGYSVSREKKESFPLTVTSAQKNPTAFYLCASDGATNTGELFFGEGSRLTVL.

This chain connects TRBV4-1 to TRBJ1-2; the D is unclear. The CDR3 consists of 11 residues. V lost 7 bases, J lost 3 bases, and 6 bases lay in between. CDR1 is MGHRA, CDR2 YSYEKL, per germline. The CDR3 spells CASKNDYGYTF. DNA of the CDR3: TGCGCCAGCAAAAACGACTATGGCTACACCTTC.

As to this clone: This specimen includes other DNA sequences encoding the same CDR3. The gene calls are TRBV4-3 and TRBJ2-1; a possible D gene is TRBD2 (5 bases). Deletions cut 1 base from V and 0 bases from J, with 7 bases between. Germline V gives CDR1 LGHNA, CDR2 YSLEER. The CDR3 contains 15 residues. CDR3 nucleotides: TGCGCCAGCAGCCAAGCTGGGAGCTCCTACAATGAGCAGTTCTTC. Its translation is CASSQAGSSYNEQFF.

A single count supports this clone. The CDR3: CASAPRVTGELFF. In DNA form, the CDR3 reads TGTGCCAGTGCTCCAAGGGTCACCGGGGAGCTGTTTTTT. The J gene is TRBJ2-2, the V gene TRBV19, with unresolved D. The CDR3 contains 13 residues. V shed 8 bases and J shed 4 bases, with 11 bases lying between them. The germline V gene has CDR1 LNHDA and CDR2 SQIVND (reference sequence).

The chain links TRBV9 to TRBJ2-7, with D maybe TRBD2 (6 bases). The CDR3 totals 16 residues. Trimming removed 0 bases from V and 4 bases from J, with 17 bases in between. Germline V gene data show CDR1 as SGDLS and CDR2 as YYNGEE. This chain's CDR3 is CASSVATGGGGYEQYF. The CDR3 coding sequence is TGTGCCAGCAGCGTAGCTACTGGGGGAGGAGGTTACGAGCAGTACTTC. Combining the CDR3 with reference TRBV9 and TRBJ2-7 gives the whole variable domain DSGVTQTPKHLITATGQRVTLRCSPRSGDLSVYWYQQSLDQGLQFLIQYYNGEERAKGNILERFSAQQFPDLHSELNLSSLELGDSALYFCASSVATGGGGYEQYFGPGTRLTVT.

The V and J genes are TRBV25-1 and TRBJ1-5; the D is unclear. V lost 1 base and J lost 3, with 7 bases in between. Germline assignment: CDR1 MGHDK and CDR2 SYGVNS. The CDR3 consists of 14 residues. CDR3 DNA sequence: TGTGCCAGCAGTGAATTCCGGTTCAATCAGCCCCAGCATTTT. Its translation is CASSEFRFNQPQHF.

A single count supports this clone. The chain uses TRBV5-4 and TRBJ2-7, with 10 bases that match TRBD1. This CDR3 has 16 residues. With V trimmed by 0 bases and J by 1 base, 4 bases remained unmatched. The germline V gene encodes CDR1 SGHNT and CDR2 YYREEE (reference sequence). This chain's CDR3 is CASSLEGTGVSYEQYF. The CDR3 region has the DNA TGTGCCAGCAGCTTGGAGGGGACAGGGGTGTCCTACGAGCAGTACTTC.

V and J are TRBV5-1 and TRBJ2-7, with 13 bases that match TRBD2. The germline V gene has CDR1 SGHRS and CDR2 YFSETQ. This CDR3 has 17 residues. V was pared by 3 bases and J by 6 bases, with 12 bases of the junction left unmatched. The CDR3 DNA follows: TGCGCCAGCAGCTGGACAACTAGCGGGAGGGCCTCCGGCGAGCAGTACTTC. The encoded protein is CASSWTTSGRASGEQYF.